The T cell receptor beta chain under discussion was sequenced for a study of CD8 T cells in ankylosing spondylitis. Study conclusions and caveats: Among TCR beta sequences, a motif of eight highly homologous variants appeared characteristic of ankylosing spondylitis blood.

This clonotype was seen at least ten times. The target antigen is unknown. The germline CDR1 and CDR2 sequences are LGHDT and YNNKEL (reference sequence). V lost 6 bases and J 5 bases, leaving 13 bases between the germline ends. The CDR3 loop spans 13 amino acids. TCRdb called the 5' RACE reads again in MiXCR, with one record for every CDR3 protein. The sample carries 750,000 to 850,000 distinct CDR3 sequences, 12% recorded once. The source material was blood, either unsorted or a sorted T cell fraction (not recorded which). The rearrangement uses TRBV3-1 and TRBJ2-5; D may match TRBD1 or TRBD2 (5 bases each). The sequence was collected from a male donor with ankylosing spondylitis. The CDR3, as DNA: TGTGCCAGCAGACGGGACCCGTGGGAGACCCAGTACTTC. It specifies CASRRDPWETQYF.